This TCR beta chain was captured by sequencing in a study of CD8+CD57+ T cells in acquired aplastic anemia. Study details: The mean DNA yield obtained from sorted CD4+ and CD8+ cells came to around 3 ug. As sequenced from healthy donors, CD4+ cells averaged roughly 10 million reads.

This CDR3 is 15 amino acids long. Trimming cost V 4 bases and J 3 bases, with 16 bases left between them. Germline values: CDR1 MNHEY, CDR2 SMNVEV (reference sequence). It was genomic DNA that served as the template for profiling TCR beta VDJ and CDR3. TCRdb processed the reads anew with MiXCR; each CDR3 protein has one entry. The sample holds 150,000 to 200,000 distinct CDR3 sequences, approximately 44% seen once. The clonotype originates from a human donor in good health. Sequences were obtained from sorted CD4+, CD8+, or CD8+CD57+ T cells (not recorded which) from PBMCs. The chain carries TRBV27 and TRBJ2-7; either TRBD1 or TRBD2 may supply D (5 bases each). The CDR3 region is CASSSVGEGHYEQYF. The CDR3 DNA reads TGTGCCAGCAGTTCCGTGGGAGAGGGGCACTACGAGCAGTACTTC.